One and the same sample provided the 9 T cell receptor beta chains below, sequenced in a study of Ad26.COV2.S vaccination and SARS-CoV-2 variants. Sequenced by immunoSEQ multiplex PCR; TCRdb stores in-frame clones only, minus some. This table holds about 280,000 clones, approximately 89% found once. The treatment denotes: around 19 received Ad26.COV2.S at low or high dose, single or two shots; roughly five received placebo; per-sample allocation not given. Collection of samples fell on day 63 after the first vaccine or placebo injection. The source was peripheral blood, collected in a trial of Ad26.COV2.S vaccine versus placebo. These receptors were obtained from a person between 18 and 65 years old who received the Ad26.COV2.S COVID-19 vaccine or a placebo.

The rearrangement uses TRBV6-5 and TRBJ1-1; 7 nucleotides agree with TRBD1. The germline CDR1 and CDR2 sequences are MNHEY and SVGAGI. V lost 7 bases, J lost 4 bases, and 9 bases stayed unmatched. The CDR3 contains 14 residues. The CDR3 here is CASTATGTTTEAFF. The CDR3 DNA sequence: TGTGCCAGCACCGCGACAGGGACGACCACTGAAGCTTTCTTT.

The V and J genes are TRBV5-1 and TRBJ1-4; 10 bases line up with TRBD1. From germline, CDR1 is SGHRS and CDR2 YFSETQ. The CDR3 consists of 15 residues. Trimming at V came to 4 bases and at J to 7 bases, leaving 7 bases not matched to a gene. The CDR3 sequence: CASSMRTGGAEKLFF. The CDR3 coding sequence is TGCGCCAGCAGCATGAGGACAGGGGGGGCTGAAAAACTGTTTTTT.

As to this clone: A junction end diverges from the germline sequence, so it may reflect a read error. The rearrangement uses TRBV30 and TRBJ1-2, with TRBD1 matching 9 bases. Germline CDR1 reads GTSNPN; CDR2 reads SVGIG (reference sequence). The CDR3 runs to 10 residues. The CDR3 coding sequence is TGTGCCTGGAACCAGGACAGGGGTGCCTTC. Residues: CAWNQDRGAF.

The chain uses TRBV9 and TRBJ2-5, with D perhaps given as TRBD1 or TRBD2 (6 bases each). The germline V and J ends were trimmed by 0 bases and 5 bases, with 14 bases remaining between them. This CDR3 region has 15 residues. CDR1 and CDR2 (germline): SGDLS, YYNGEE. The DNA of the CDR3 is TGTGCCAGCAGCGTAGATCTCCGAGGGGGGGAGACCCAGTACTTC. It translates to CASSVDLRGGETQYF.

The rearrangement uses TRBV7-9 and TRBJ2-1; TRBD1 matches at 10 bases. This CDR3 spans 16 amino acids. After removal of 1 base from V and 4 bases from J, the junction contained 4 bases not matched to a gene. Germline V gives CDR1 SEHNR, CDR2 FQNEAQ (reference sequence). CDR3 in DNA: TGTGCCAGCAGCTTAGTGGGACAGGGGATGTACAATGAGCAGTTCTTC. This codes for CASSLVGQGMYNEQFF. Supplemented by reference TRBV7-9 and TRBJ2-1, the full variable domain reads DTGVSQNPRHKITKRGQNVTFRCDPISEHNRLYWYRQTLGQGPEFLTYFQNEAQLEKSRLLSDRFSAERPKGSFSTLEIQRTEQGDSAMYLCASSLVGQGMYNEQFFGPGTRLTVL.

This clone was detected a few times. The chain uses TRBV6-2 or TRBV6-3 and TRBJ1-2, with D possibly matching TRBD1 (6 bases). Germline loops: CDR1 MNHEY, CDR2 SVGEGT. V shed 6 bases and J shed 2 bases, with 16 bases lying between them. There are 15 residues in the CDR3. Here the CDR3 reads CASSRGQTLNYGYTF. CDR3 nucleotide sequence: TGTGCCAGCAGCCGCGGACAGACCCTAAACTATGGCTACACCTTC.

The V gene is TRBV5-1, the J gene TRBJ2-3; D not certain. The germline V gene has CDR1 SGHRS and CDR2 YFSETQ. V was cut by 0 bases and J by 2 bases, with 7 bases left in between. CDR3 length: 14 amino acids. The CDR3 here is CASSLEGNTDTQYF. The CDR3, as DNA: TGCGCCAGCAGCTTGGAGGGTAACACAGATACGCAGTATTTT.

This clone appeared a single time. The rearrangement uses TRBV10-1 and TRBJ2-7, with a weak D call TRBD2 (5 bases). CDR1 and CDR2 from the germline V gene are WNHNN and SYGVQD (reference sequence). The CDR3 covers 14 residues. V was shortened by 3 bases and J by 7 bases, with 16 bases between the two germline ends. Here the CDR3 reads CASSERERGGEQYF. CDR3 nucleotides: TGCGCCAGCAGTGAACGTGAGCGTGGAGGTGAGCAGTACTTC.

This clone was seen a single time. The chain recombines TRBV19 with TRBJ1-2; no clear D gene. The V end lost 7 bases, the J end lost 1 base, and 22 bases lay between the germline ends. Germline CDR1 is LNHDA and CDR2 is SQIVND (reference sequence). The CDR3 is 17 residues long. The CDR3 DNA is TGTGCCAGTATCGTCGGAGGCATATCGGGCAATAACTATGGCTACACCTTC. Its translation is CASIVGGISGNNYGYTF.